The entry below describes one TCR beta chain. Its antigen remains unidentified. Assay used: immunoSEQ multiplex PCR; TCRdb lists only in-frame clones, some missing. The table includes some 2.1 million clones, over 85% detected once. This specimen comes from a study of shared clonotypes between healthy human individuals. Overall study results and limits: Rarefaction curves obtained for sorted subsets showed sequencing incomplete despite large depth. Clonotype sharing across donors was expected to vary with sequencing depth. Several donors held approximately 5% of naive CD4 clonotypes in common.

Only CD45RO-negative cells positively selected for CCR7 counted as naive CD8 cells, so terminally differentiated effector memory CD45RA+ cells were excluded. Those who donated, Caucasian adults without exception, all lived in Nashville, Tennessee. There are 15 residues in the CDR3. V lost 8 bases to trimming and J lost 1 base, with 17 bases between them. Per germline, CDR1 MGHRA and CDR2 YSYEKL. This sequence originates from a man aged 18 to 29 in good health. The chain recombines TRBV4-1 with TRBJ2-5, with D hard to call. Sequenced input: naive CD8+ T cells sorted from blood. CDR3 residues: CASRSDPGLQETQYF. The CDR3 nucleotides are TGCGCCAGCCGCTCAGACCCGGGCCTCCAAGAGACCCAGTACTTC.